This is a list of T cell receptor beta chains from one sample in a study of metastatic and nonmetastatic thyroid tumors. Using MiXCR, TCRdb reanalyzed the PCR reads. The repertoire holds some 20,000 clones, with roughly a fifth as singletons. Sequenced input: tumor tissue. The receptors were sampled from a female donor with papillary thyroid cancer or a benign thyroid nodule (not recorded which). Some clones in this sample may be carry-over from other donors' samples. Both conserved end residues are part of each CDR3. The D gene is left open where the match is weak. Where a row states a size, it is once, few, many or the class of an expanded clone; other rows omit it.

>.|TRBV6-2/TRBV6-3|.|TRBJ2-2
TGTGCCAGCAAGGGGGGAGTGAACACCGGTGAACTGTTTTTT
CASKGGVNTGELFF
>.|TRBV7-9|.|TRBJ2-3
TGTGCCAGCAGCTTAGCGCTGGATCTGGGATCGCAGTATTTT
CASSLALDLGSQYF
>.|TRBV12-5|few|TRBJ1-6
TGTGCTAGTGGTTTGGGGGCCTGGCGGTCACCCCTCCACTTT
CASGLGAWRSPLHF
>TRBD2|TRBV27|many|TRBJ2-1
TGTGCCAGCAGTCCATCAGCGGGACCTATTCAAGGGAATGAGCAGTTCTTC
CASSPSAGPIQGNEQFF
>.|TRBV4-2|.|TRBJ2-2
TGTGCCAGCAGCCAACAGGGTCAGGGGGAGGGCACCGGGGAGCTGTTTTTT
CASSQQGQGEGTGELFF
>TRBD2|TRBV6-1|many|TRBJ2-1
TGTGCCAGCAGTCCAGCGGGAGGCACTTACAATGAGCAGTTCTTC
CASSPAGGTYNEQFF
>.|TRBV20-1|many|TRBJ1-5
TGCAGTGCTAGAGCGGCACCCCAGCCCCAGCATTTT
CSARAAPQPQHF
>TRBD2|TRBV2|many|TRBJ2-7
TGTGCCAGCAGTGATGTGAAGACTAGCGGCTCCTACGAGCAGTACTTC
CASSDVKTSGSYEQYF
>.|TRBV7-2|.|TRBJ1-2
TGTGCCAGCAGACAAGGACCTCGCTATGACTACACCTTC
CASRQGPRYDYTF
>.|TRBV6-1|.|TRBJ2-7
TGTGCCAGCGGCGGGGAGGCGTGGATGGGCGGAGAGCAGTACTTC
CASGGEAWMGGEQYF
>.|TRBV19|.|TRBJ2-4
TGTGCCAGTAGTACCCCAAGGAGGGCCAAAAACATTCAGTACTTC
CASSTPRRAKNIQYF
>TRBD2|TRBV10-3|many|TRBJ2-7
TGTGCCTGCCGGGGGGTTGAAGAGCAGTACTTC
CACRGVEEQYF
>TRBD1|TRBV30|many|TRBJ2-7
TGTGCCTGGAGGAACCCCGGGACAGGATTCTACGAGCAGTACTTC
CAWRNPGTGFYEQYF
>TRBD2|TRBV28|.|TRBJ2-7
TGTGCCAGCAGTACCCAGGGACTAGCCGAGCAGTACTTC
CASSTQGLAEQYF
>.|TRBV12-3/TRBV12-4|many|TRBJ2-3
TGTGCCAGCAGTTTCGGTCCAGATACGCAGTATTTT
CASSFGPDTQYF
>.|TRBV12-3/TRBV12-4|many|TRBJ2-2
TGTGCCAGCAGTTTAGGGGCCGGGGAGCTGTTTTTT
CASSLGAGELFF
>.|TRBV27|many|TRBJ2-7
TGTGCCAGCAGTTTAGCGGGGTTCCCTACCTACGAGCAGTACTTC
CASSLAGFPTYEQYF
>.|TRBV11-3|medium-sized|TRBJ2-1
TGTGCCAGCAGCTTAGGCGTTGAGCAGTTCTTC
CASSLGVEQFF
>.|TRBV11-2|.|TRBJ2-7
TGTGCCAGCAGCTTGCGCAGGGGCTTAGGGGAGCAGTACTTC
CASSLRRGLGEQYF
>.|TRBV7-9|few|TRBJ2-5
TGTGCCAGCAGCGACACCCGGGGGACCCAGTACTTC
CASSDTRGTQYF
>.|TRBV15|few|TRBJ2-7
TGTGCCACCAGCAGAGAGAGAGGGGCTATCTACGAGCAGTACTTC
CATSRERGAIYEQYF
>.|TRBV7-2|many|TRBJ1-1
TGTGCCAGCAGCGCGGGTAACAGGGTCTCTGAAGCTTTCTTT
CASSAGNRVSEAFF
>.|TRBV28|.|TRBJ1-1
TGTGCCAGCAGCATCGACAGGAATTGGGGGTACGGCACTGAAGCTTTCTTT
CASSIDRNWGYGTEAFF
>.|TRBV7-9|many|TRBJ1-1
TGTGCCAGCAGTACTATGGGATTGTACACTGAAGCTTTCTTT
CASSTMGLYTEAFF